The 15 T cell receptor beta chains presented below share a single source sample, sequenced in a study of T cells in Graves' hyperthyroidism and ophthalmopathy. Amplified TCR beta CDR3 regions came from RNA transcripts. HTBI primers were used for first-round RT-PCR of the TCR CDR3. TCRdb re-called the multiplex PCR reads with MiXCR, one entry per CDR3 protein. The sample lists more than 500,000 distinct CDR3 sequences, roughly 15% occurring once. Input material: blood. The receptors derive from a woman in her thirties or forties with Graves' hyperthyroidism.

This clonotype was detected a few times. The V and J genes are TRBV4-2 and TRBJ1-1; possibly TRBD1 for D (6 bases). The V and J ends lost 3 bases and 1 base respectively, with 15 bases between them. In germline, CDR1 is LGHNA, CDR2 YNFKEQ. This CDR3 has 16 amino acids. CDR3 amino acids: CASSQEPGHRNTEAFF. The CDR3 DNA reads TGTGCCAGCAGCCAGGAACCGGGACATAGGAACACTGAAGCTTTCTTT.

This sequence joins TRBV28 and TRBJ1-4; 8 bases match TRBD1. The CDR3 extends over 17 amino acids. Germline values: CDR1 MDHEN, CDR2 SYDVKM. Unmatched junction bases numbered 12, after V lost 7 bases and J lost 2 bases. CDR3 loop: CASIPGGTGLTNEKLFF. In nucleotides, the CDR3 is TGTGCCAGCATTCCGGGGGGGACAGGACTTACTAATGAAAAACTGTTTTTT.

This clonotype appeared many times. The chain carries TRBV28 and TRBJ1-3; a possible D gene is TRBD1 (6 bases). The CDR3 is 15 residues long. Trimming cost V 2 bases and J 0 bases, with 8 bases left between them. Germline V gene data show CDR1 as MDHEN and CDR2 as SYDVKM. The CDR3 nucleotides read TGTGCCAGCAGTTTACCGACAGGCTCTGGAAACACCATATATTTT. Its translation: CASSLPTGSGNTIYF.

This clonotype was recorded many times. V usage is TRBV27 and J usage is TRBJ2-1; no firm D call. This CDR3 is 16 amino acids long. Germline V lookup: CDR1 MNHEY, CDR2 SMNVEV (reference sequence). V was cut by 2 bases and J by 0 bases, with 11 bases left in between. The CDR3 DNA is TGTGCCAGCAGTTTACTCGGCCGGAACTCCTACAATGAGCAGTTCTTC. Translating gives CASSLLGRNSYNEQFF.

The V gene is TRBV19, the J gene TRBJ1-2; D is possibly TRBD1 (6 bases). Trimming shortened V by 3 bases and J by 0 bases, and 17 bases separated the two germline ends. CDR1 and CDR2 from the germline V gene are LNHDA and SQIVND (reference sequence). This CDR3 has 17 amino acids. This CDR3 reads CASSIATGRRSNYGYTF. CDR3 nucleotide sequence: TGTGCCAGTAGTATCGCTACAGGGAGACGCTCTAACTATGGCTACACCTTC.

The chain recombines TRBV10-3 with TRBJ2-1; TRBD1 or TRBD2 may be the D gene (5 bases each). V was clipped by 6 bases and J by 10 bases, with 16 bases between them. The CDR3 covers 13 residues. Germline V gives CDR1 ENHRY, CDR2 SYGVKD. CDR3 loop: CAISPGPPREQFF. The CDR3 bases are TGTGCCATCAGCCCGGGACCTCCGAGGGAGCAGTTCTTC.

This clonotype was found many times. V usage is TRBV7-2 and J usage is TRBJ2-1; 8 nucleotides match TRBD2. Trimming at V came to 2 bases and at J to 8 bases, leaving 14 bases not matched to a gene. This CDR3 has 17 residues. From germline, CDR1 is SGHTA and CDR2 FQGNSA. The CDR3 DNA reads TGTGCCAGCAGCTTAATGGGGTCGGGACTAGGCTCCTATGAGCAGTTCTTC. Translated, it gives CASSLMGSGLGSYEQFF.

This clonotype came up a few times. As DNA, the CDR3 is TGTGCCAGCTGGAGGGGAGATTCGGACACCGGGGAGCTGTTTTTT. As protein: CASWRGDSDTGELFF. V usage is TRBV27 and J usage is TRBJ2-2; tentative D call: TRBD2 (6 bases). With 8 bases removed from V and 3 bases from J, the gap between germline ends came to 16 bases. Germline values: CDR1 MNHEY, CDR2 SMNVEV (reference sequence). The CDR3 is made up of 15 amino acids.

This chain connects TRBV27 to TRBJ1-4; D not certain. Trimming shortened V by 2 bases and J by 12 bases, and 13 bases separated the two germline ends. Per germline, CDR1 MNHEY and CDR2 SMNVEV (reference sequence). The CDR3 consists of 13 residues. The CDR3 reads CASSLIASRELFF. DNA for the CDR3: TGTGCCAGCAGTTTAATCGCCTCGCGGGAACTGTTTTTT.

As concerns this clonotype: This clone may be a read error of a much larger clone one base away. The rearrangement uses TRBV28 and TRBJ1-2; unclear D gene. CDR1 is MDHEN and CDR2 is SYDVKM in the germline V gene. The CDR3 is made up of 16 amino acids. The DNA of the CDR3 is TGTGCCAGCAGCCCAATCCGGGTCCTAGCTAACTATGGCTACGCCTTC. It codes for CASSPIRVLANYGYAF.

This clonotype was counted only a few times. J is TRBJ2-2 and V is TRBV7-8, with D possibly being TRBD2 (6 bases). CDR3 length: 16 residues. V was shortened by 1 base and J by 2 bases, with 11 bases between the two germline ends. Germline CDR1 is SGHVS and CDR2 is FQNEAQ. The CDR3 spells CASSLGFGGNTGELFF. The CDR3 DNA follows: TGTGCCAGCAGCTTAGGCTTCGGGGGAAACACCGGGGAGCTGTTTTTT.

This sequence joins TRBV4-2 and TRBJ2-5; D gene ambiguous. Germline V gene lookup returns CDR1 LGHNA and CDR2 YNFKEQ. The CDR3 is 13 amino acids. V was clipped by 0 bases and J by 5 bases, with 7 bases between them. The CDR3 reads CASSQEQWETQYF. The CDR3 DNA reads TGTGCCAGCAGCCAAGAACAATGGGAGACCCAGTACTTC.

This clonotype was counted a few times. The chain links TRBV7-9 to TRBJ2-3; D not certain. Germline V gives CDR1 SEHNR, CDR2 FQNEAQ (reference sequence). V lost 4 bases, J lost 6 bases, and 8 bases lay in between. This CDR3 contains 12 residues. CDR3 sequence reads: CASSSYLDTQYF. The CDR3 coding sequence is TGTGCCAGCAGCTCCTATCTGGATACGCAGTATTTT. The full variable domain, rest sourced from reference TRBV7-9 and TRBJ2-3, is DTGVSQNPRHKITKRGQNVTFRCDPISEHNRLYWYRQTLGQGPEFLTYFQNEAQLEKSRLLSDRFSAERPKGSFSTLEIQRTEQGDSAMYLCASSSYLDTQYFGPGTRLTVL.

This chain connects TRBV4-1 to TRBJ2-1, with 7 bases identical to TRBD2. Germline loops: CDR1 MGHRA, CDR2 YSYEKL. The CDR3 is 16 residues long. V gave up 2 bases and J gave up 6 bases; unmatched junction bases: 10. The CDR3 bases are TGCGCCAGCAGCCAAACAAGCGGGAAAATAGGCAATGAGCAGTTCTTC. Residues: CASSQTSGKIGNEQFF.

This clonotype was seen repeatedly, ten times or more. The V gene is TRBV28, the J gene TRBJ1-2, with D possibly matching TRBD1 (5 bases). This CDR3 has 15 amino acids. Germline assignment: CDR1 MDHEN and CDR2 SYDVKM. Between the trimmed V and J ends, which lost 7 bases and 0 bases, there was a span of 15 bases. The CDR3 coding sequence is TGTGCCAGCACCTTCCAGGGCTTAACTAACTATGGCTACACCTTC. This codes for CASTFQGLTNYGYTF.